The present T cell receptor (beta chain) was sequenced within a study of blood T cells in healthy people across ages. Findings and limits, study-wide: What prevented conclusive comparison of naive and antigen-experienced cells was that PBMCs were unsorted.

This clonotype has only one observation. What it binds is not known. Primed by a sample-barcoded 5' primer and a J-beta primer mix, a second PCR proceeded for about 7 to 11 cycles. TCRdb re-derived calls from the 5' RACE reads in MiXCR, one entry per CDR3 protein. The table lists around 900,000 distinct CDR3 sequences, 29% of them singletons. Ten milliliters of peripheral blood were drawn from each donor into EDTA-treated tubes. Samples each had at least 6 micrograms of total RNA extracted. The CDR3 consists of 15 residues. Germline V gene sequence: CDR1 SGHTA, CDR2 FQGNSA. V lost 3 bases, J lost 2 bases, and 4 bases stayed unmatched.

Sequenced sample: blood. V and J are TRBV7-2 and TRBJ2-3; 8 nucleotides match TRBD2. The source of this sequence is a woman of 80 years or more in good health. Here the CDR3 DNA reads TGTGCCAGCAGCTTCGGACTAGCCAACACAGATACGCAGTATTTT. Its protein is CASSFGLANTDTQYF.